This TCR beta chain was observed in a study of spatial heterogeneity in lung cancer. Time point defined: sample taken at primary tumor resection. Whole RNA from tumor, nontumor lung or frozen PBMC was sequenced unsorted. Samples were obtained from approximately 76 donors, all untreated early-stage non-small cell lung cancer patients. This clonotype occurred many times. The CDR3 extends over 15 amino acids. Per the germline V gene, CDR1 is SGHTS and CDR2 is YDEGEE. V gave up 1 base and J gave up 4 bases; unmatched junction bases: 5. TCR cDNA molecules each carried a unique molecular identifier. TCRdb independently ran MiXCR on the 5' RACE reads; one entry per CDR3 protein. The sample contains 50,000 or so distinct CDR3 sequences, approximately 10% of which appear only once.

This sequence was found in a female donor with early-stage non-small cell lung cancer. The sample consisted of PBMCs, taken at surgery. This chain joins TRBV5-8 and TRBJ2-3; 8 nucleotides align to TRBD1. The CDR3 sequence: CASSLFQGAADTQYF. Written as DNA, the CDR3 is TGTGCCAGCAGCTTGTTCCAGGGGGCGGCAGATACGCAGTATTTT.